The entry below describes one T cell receptor beta chain. Its antigen is as yet unknown. The CDR3 covers 16 residues. The sample comes from a study of T-cell reconstitution after alpha-beta-depleted transplantation in children. Whole-study findings and limits: By about two months after transplant, alpha-beta T cells reportedly arose from several hundred graft clones that had expanded. The origin of high day-60 TCRbeta diversity in some patients lay in surviving recipient T cells and thymic progenitors. At the one-year point after transplant, T-cell counts and TCRbeta diversity were found to come mostly from T cells that had been newly produced.

Unique molecular identifiers were built into the TCRbeta library. TCRdb redid the calling of the PCR reads with MiXCR, one entry per CDR3 protein. Of roughly 300,000 distinct CDR3 sequences listed, around 10% are singletons. The V gene is TRBV21-1, the J gene TRBJ2-1; the table gives TRBD2 as D, unverified against the DNA. TRBV21-1 is a pseudogene locus. The sample in question was peripheral blood, obtained 180 days after TCRalphabeta/CD19-depleted stem cell transplant. The TCR comes from a male patient between 2 and 9 years old who had a stem cell transplant for chronic granulomatous disease, so the T cells may come from the graft donor. The CDR3: CASSKVRRQGLDEQFF. The CDR3 nucleotides read TGTGCCAGCAGCAAAGTTCGGCGGCAGGGTCTCGATGAGCAGTTCTTC.